One and the same sample provided the 10 T cell receptor beta chains below, sequenced in a study of CD8+ T cells in alopecia areata. CD25+CD127- cells were sorted from CD4+ cells in four or five patients. Reverse transcription of extracted RNA yielded cDNA, which provided the sequencing template. Produced via immunoSEQ multiplex PCR; TCRdb's table is partial and in-frame only. The data contain some 8,000 clones, less than 85% of them singletons. The sample comprised CD4+ Tregs sorted from blood. The receptors derive from a human donor with alopecia areata.

V is TRBV5-1 and J is TRBJ2-1; 9 positions match TRBD1. J lost 3 bases, V lost 3 bases, and 4 bases had no gene match. The CDR3 contains 15 residues. Germline V gene sequence: CDR1 SGHRS, CDR2 YFSETQ. The CDR3, as DNA: TGCGCCAGCAGCTCAGGGGACAGGGTCTACAATGAGCAGTTCTTC. It is translated as CASSSGDRVYNEQFF.

This rearrangement joins TRBV18 to TRBJ1-2; D is perhaps TRBD1 (6 bases). This CDR3 has 15 amino acids. Looked up from germline, CDR1 is KGHSH and CDR2 is LQKENI. Trimming shortened V by 6 bases and J by 2 bases, and 16 bases separated the two germline ends. Here the CDR3 DNA reads TGTGCCAGCTCCGGGGCATCAGACAGGAACTATGGCTACACCTTC. Amino acid sequence: CASSGASDRNYGYTF. Drawing the rest from reference TRBV18 and TRBJ1-2, the complete variable domain is NAGVMQNPRHLVRRRGQEARLRCSPMKGHSHVYWYRQLPEEGLKFMVYLQKENIIDESGMPKERFSAEFPKEGPSILRIQQVVRGDSAAYFCASSGASDRNYGYTFGSGTRLTVV.

The rearrangement joins TRBV7-8 to TRBJ1-6, with 8 bases that match TRBD1. The length of the CDR3 is 14 residues. CDR1 is SGHVS and CDR2 is FQNEAQ in the germline V gene. After removal of 5 bases from V and 9 bases from J, the junction contained 6 bases not matched to a gene. CDR3 coding DNA: TGTGCCAGCAGCATCGGACAGGGATCTTCACCCCTCCACTTT. It yields the protein CASSIGQGSSPLHF.

The rearrangement joins TRBV6-5 to TRBJ2-3; 8 bases are a match to TRBD2. CDR1 and CDR2 from the germline V gene are MNHEY and SVGAGI. There are 15 residues in the CDR3. J lost 4 bases, V lost 2 bases, and 5 bases had no gene match. For the CDR3, the DNA is TGTGCCAGCAGTTACCGTAGCGGGGTCCCAGATACGCAGTATTTT. It encodes CASSYRSGVPDTQYF.

The chain has TRBV2 and TRBJ2-7; 9 bases align to TRBD2. Trimming took 3 bases from V and 12 from J; bases not matched to a gene: 6. This CDR3 region has 12 residues. Germline-derived CDR1 and CDR2 are SNHLY and FYNNEI. CDR3 loop: CASSDSLAGLYF. Here the CDR3 DNA reads TGTGCCAGCAGTGACTCACTAGCGGGCTTGTACTTC.

The rearrangement uses TRBV6-6 and TRBJ2-6, with D possibly being TRBD1 or TRBD2 (5 bases each). From germline, CDR1 is MNHNY and CDR2 SVGAGI (reference sequence). The V end was cut by 7 bases, the J end by 0 bases, with 10 bases between. The CDR3 is 15 residues long. The CDR3 loop is CASKRGPSGANVLTF. The CDR3 region has the DNA TGTGCCAGCAAACGGGGCCCCTCTGGGGCCAACGTCCTGACTTTC.

The chain has TRBV12-5 and TRBJ2-5; 13 bases match TRBD2. V gave up 3 bases and J gave up 5 bases; unmatched junction bases: 3. The CDR3 consists of 15 residues. Germline V gene data show CDR1 as LGHNT and CDR2 as FRNRAP. As DNA, the CDR3 is TGTGCTAGTGGTTTAACTAGCGGGAGGGGGGAGACCCAGTACTTC. As protein: CASGLTSGRGETQYF.

The V and J genes are TRBV6-6 and TRBJ2-7; 9 nucleotides match TRBD2. V gave up 8 bases and J gave up 7 bases; unmatched junction bases: 12. The CDR3 contains 14 residues. Germline V CDR1 and CDR2: MNHNY, SVGAGI (reference sequence). This CDR3 is CASRFLAGYGEQYF. The CDR3 nucleotides are TGTGCCAGCCGGTTTCTAGCGGGGTATGGGGAGCAGTACTTC.

The chain employs TRBV7-6 and TRBJ1-6, with D tentatively TRBD1 (5 bases). Trimming shortened V by 3 bases and J by 10 bases, and 13 bases separated the two germline ends. Germline V CDR1 and CDR2: SGHVS, FNYEAQ. This CDR3 comprises 14 residues. DNA for the CDR3: TGTGCCAGCAGCTTTGGGGACGGGGGGTCACCCCTCCACTTT. Translated, it gives CASSFGDGGSPLHF.

This clone has a handful of counts. The chain links TRBV2 to TRBJ2-4; D gene uncertain. Germline CDR1 and CDR2: SNHLY and FYNNEI. This CDR3 has 14 residues. With 4 bases removed from V and 0 bases from J, the gap between germline ends came to 7 bases. For the CDR3, the DNA is TGTGCCAGCAGTGGAGTCTTAGCCAAAAACATTCAGTACTTC. Encoded protein: CASSGVLAKNIQYF.